This passage covers 23 T cell receptor beta chains from one sample sequenced in a study of human T cells and chemical hapten exposure. TCRdb passed the RACE reads through MiXCR, listing each CDR3 protein once. The table includes roughly 130,000 distinct CDR3 sequences, approximately 9.5% detected once. Sample time point: healthy volunteer bleed at 2 weeks. Total RNA was isolated from unfractionated whole blood. Sequencing was done on a sample of whole blood. Every receptor here comes from a male donor in good health. Some clones in this sample may be carry-over from other donors' samples.

This clonotype has just a few counts. The gene calls are TRBV4-3 and TRBJ2-1; maybe TRBD2 (6 bases). CDR1 is LGHNA and CDR2 is YSLEER in the germline V gene. Deletions cut 2 bases from V and 0 bases from J, with 11 bases between. The CDR3 loop spans 16 amino acids. The CDR3 sequence is CASSQYGGSSYNEQFF. For the CDR3, the DNA is TGCGCCAGCAGCCAATACGGGGGTAGCTCCTACAATGAGCAGTTCTTC.

The V gene is TRBV20-1, the J gene TRBJ2-2; 7 bases are shared with TRBD1. The V gene end was trimmed by 5 bases and the J gene end by 2 bases; junction bases not matched to a gene: 5. This CDR3 has 14 residues. Germline loops: CDR1 DFQATT, CDR2 SNEGSKA (reference sequence). CDR3 coding DNA: TGCAGTGCTCAAACAGGGGTTAACACCGGGGAGCTGTTTTTT. This encodes CSAQTGVNTGELFF.

This clonotype was counted ten times or more. V usage is TRBV6-2 or TRBV6-3 and J usage is TRBJ1-1; D is uncertain. This CDR3 spans 12 amino acids. Germline V lookup: CDR1 MNHEY, CDR2 SVGEGT. The V gene lost 6 bases and the J gene lost 0 bases, with 5 bases spanning the gap. CDR3 sequence (DNA): TGTGCCAGCAGGGATATGAACACTGAAGCTTTCTTT. This codes for CASRDMNTEAFF.

This rearrangement joins TRBV27 to TRBJ1-1, with 9 bases aligning to TRBD1. J lost 7 bases, V lost 4 bases, and 4 bases had no gene match. The germline CDR1 and CDR2 sequences are MNHEY and SMNVEV (reference sequence). CDR3 length equals 13 residues. DNA for the CDR3: TGTGCCAGCAGTTCTACAGGGGGCGGTGAAGCTTTCTTT. It is translated as CASSSTGGGEAFF.

Only a few counts were recorded for this clonotype. The chain combines TRBV12-3 or TRBV12-4 with TRBJ2-5; D call uncertain. Trimming cost V 0 bases and J 0 bases, with 11 bases left between them. The CDR3 contains 16 residues. CDR3 nucleotides: TGTGCCAGCAGTTTAGCCCTCGACTCAAACCAAGAGACCCAGTACTTC. Its translation is CASSLALDSNQETQYF.

The count of this clonotype is one. Lacking the conserved final phenylalanine or tryptophan, this CDR3 likely reflects a read error. No DNA is shown, since the ends of the CDR3 on it are uncertain; the CDR3 is the one TCRdb lists. The gene calls are TRBV3-1 and TRBJ2-6; the DNA was not used to check the table's D call, TRBD1. The CDR3 is 15 amino acids in total, end residues counted. In germline, CDR1 is LGHDT, CDR2 YNNKEL (reference sequence). CDR3 amino acids: CASSPRSGGANVLNL.

This clonotype was counted a few times. The chain carries TRBV20-1 and TRBJ2-1, with 15 bases that match TRBD2. This CDR3 spans 14 amino acids. Germline V gene data show CDR1 as DFQATT and CDR2 as SNEGSKA (reference sequence). Trimming at V came to 5 bases and at J to 10 bases, leaving 6 bases not matched to a gene. CDR3 sequence reads: CSAYPGLAGGEQFF. CDR3 sequence (DNA): TGCAGTGCTTACCCGGGACTAGCGGGAGGAGAGCAGTTCTTC.

This clonotype showed up just a few times. The chain has TRBV7-2 and TRBJ2-7, with D tentatively TRBD1 (6 bases). V was clipped by 2 bases and J by 3 bases, with 11 bases between them. CDR3 length: 14 residues. Germline CDR1 reads SGHTA; CDR2 reads FQGNSA. CDR3 region: CASSLPGAIYEQYF. The DNA of the CDR3 is TGTGCCAGCAGCTTACCAGGGGCGATCTACGAGCAGTACTTC.

This clonotype turned up a few times. The gene calls are TRBV4-1 and TRBJ2-2, with a possible D match to TRBD2 (6 bases). The CDR3 has 17 amino acids. Trimming removed 0 bases at V and 2 bases at J, with 13 bases between. In germline, CDR1 is MGHRA, CDR2 YSYEKL. Here the CDR3 reads CASSQDFAGPNTGELFF. CDR3 sequence (DNA): TGCGCCAGCAGCCAAGATTTCGCGGGACCCAACACCGGGGAGCTGTTTTTT.

This clonotype turned up a few times. The rearrangement uses TRBV9 and TRBJ2-7; 12 nucleotides align to TRBD1. Trimming took 2 bases from V and 5 from J; bases not matched to a gene: 8. This CDR3 contains 16 residues. Germline loops: CDR1 SGDLS, CDR2 YYNGEE. The CDR3 is CASSVGPGTGGDEQYF. In DNA form, the CDR3 reads TGTGCCAGCAGCGTGGGTCCCGGGACAGGGGGCGACGAGCAGTACTTC.

CDR3 sequence reads: CASSYQGTFTDTQYF. As DNA, the CDR3 is TGTGCCAGCAGTTACCAGGGGACCTTCACAGATACGCAGTATTTT. The chain recombines TRBV6-5 with TRBJ2-3; a weak D match, TRBD1 (6 bases). Trimming removed 2 bases from V and 2 bases from J, with 11 bases in between. Germline V gene sequence: CDR1 MNHEY, CDR2 SVGAGI. CDR3 length equals 15 residues.

There are a few counts of this clonotype. This chain connects TRBV7-2 to TRBJ2-2; D is ambiguous. The V gene's germline CDR1 is SGHTA and CDR2 FQGNSA. Trimming left V 3 bases short and J 3 bases short, with 11 bases between. The CDR3 totals 15 residues. CDR3: CASSFPKGHTGELFF. CDR3 bases: TGTGCCAGCAGCTTCCCGAAAGGCCACACCGGGGAGCTGTTTTTT.

This clonotype showed up just a few times. The chain combines TRBV12-3 or TRBV12-4 with TRBJ1-1; 8 nucleotides line up with TRBD1. This CDR3 is 12 amino acids long. Germline trimming cut 6 bases from V and 4 bases from J; bases unmatched to any gene: 1. Here the CDR3 DNA reads TGTGCCAGCAGGACAGGGGCCACTGAAGCTTTCTTT. It codes for CASRTGATEAFF.

This clonotype was detected many times. The chain employs TRBV6-5 and TRBJ2-1, with 13 bases that match TRBD2. The CDR3 has 16 amino acids. The trim removed 6 bases at V and 5 bases at J, leaving 7 bases unmatched. Germline V gene data show CDR1 as MNHEY and CDR2 as SVGAGI. This CDR3 reads CASRLLAGGTNNEQFF. Written as DNA, the CDR3 is TGTGCCAGCAGACTACTAGCGGGGGGGACCAACAATGAGCAGTTCTTC.

This clonotype was seen at least ten times. The chain couples TRBV6-9 to TRBJ2-6; 10 bases are shared with TRBD1. Germline V lookup: CDR1 MNHGY, CDR2 SVAAGI. This CDR3 comprises 19 residues. Trimming at V came to 2 bases and at J to 4 bases, leaving 11 bases not matched to a gene. The DNA for the CDR3 is TGTGCCAGCAGTTATCCCTGGACAGGGGGGCTCGTGGGGGCCAACGTCCTGACTTTC. It is translated as CASSYPWTGGLVGANVLTF.

This clonotype was counted at least ten times. This sequence joins TRBV29-1 and TRBJ1-1; 9 bases align to TRBD1. Germline V gives CDR1 SQVTM, CDR2 ANQGSEA. This CDR3 is 12 amino acids long. V lost 5 bases and J lost 9; bases outside the gene matches: 7. The CDR3 sequence is CSVYRDRDKAFF. CDR3 DNA sequence: TGCAGCGTTTACCGGGACAGGGACAAAGCTTTCTTT.

The CDR3 loop reads CASSEQGTGNQPQHF. The CDR3 DNA is TGTGCCAGCAGTGAGCAGGGGACTGGCAATCAGCCCCAGCATTTT. This chain connects TRBV2 to TRBJ1-5, with D perhaps matching TRBD1 (6 bases). Trimming stripped 3 bases from V and 2 bases from J, with 11 bases between. Per germline, CDR1 SNHLY and CDR2 FYNNEI. This CDR3 region has 15 residues.

This clonotype has ten or more counts. The chain joins TRBV5-1 to TRBJ2-5, with TRBD2 matching over 7 bases. Germline V gene sequence: CDR1 SGHRS, CDR2 YFSETQ. The CDR3 loop spans 15 amino acids. V trimming: 0 bases; J trimming: 1 base; junction bases outside the gene matches: 3. CDR3 loop: CASSLGGGSQETQYF. The CDR3 DNA follows: TGCGCCAGCAGCTTGGGCGGGGGATCCCAAGAGACCCAGTACTTC.

This clonotype was seen at least ten times. The chain links TRBV12-3 or TRBV12-4 to TRBJ1-5; tentatively, D is TRBD1 (5 bases). The V end lost 8 bases, the J end lost 5 bases, and 13 bases lay between the germline ends. The CDR3 has 13 residues. CDR3 nucleotide sequence: TGTGCCAGCCATCTCCAGGGCCATCAGCCCCAGCATTTT. Residues: CASHLQGHQPQHF.

This clonotype was counted many times. V and J are TRBV7-8 and TRBJ2-5, with 10 positions matching TRBD2. Germline trimming cut 2 bases from V and 0 bases from J; bases unmatched to any gene: 18. The CDR3 loop spans 21 amino acids. Germline V lookup: CDR1 SGHVS, CDR2 FQNEAQ. CDR3 in DNA: TGTGCCAGCAGCTTACGGTCTTACGGGTTAGCGGGGGGCCCGTACCAAGAGACCCAGTACTTC. It is translated as CASSLRSYGLAGGPYQETQYF.

This clonotype has a handful of counts. The gene calls are TRBV29-1 and TRBJ2-2; D is unresolved. Trimming took 4 bases from V and 1 from J, leaving 4 bases between them. Germline-derived CDR1 and CDR2 are SQVTM and ANQGSEA. CDR3 length equals 12 residues. CDR3 sequence: CSVVQNTGELFF. CDR3 nucleotides: TGCAGCGTTGTGCAGAACACCGGGGAGCTGTTTTTT.

The rearrangement joins TRBV7-3 to TRBJ2-4, with D perhaps being TRBD1 or TRBD2 (5 bases each). Germline lookup yields CDR1 SGHTA and CDR2 FQGTGA. Trimming left V 2 bases short and J 9 bases short, with 17 bases between. CDR3 length equals 15 residues. The CDR3 loop reads CASSLAPGPTGIQYF. The CDR3 nucleotides are TGTGCCAGCAGCTTAGCGCCGGGACCGACGGGCATTCAGTACTTC.

This clonotype showed up just a few times. The chain couples TRBV4-1 to TRBJ2-5; D call uncertain. Trimming left V 0 bases short and J 4 bases short, with 15 bases between. Looked up from germline, CDR1 is MGHRA and CDR2 is YSYEKL. The CDR3 spans 16 residues. The CDR3, as DNA: TGCGCCAGCAGCCAAGAAACCTATGGTGAGGCAGAGACCCAGTACTTC. Its translation is CASSQETYGEAETQYF.